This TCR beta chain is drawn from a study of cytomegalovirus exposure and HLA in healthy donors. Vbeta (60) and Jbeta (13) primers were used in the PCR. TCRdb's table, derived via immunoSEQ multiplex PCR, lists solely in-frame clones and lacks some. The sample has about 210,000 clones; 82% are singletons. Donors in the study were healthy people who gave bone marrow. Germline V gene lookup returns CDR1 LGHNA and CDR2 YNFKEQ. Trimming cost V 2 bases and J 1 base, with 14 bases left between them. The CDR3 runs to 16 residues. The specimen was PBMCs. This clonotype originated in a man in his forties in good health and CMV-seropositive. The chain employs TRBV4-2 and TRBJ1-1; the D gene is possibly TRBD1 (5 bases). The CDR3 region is CASSQISQGANTEAFF. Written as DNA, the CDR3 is TGTGCCAGCAGCCAAATTTCTCAGGGCGCGAACACTGAAGCTTTCTTT.